The T cell receptor (beta chain) under discussion was sequenced for a study of blood T cell repertoires in COVID-19. The wider study: COVID-19 samples, acute and convalescent, were from the United States, Italy and Spain. Sources were T cells, B-cell-depleted T cells, or PBMCs; the material itself was cDNA or gDNA.

The junction had 11 bases not matched to a gene; V was cut back by 4 bases and J by 4 bases. Germline V gives CDR1 SGHRS, CDR2 YFSETQ. This CDR3 region has 15 residues. The protocol was immunoSEQ multiplex PCR, while the TCRdb copy is restricted to in-frame clones and leaves out a portion. The sample has approximately 170,000 clones, roughly 84% seen once; the top ten hold about 2.7%. The chain joins TRBV5-1 to TRBJ2-7, with 7 bases matching TRBD2. The TCR comes from a human donor with acute or convalescent COVID-19. The donor label of this sample is uncertain. Material for sequencing was peripheral blood. CDR3 DNA: TGCGCCAGCAGCCCCTTGGGAGGGGCGGGTTACGAGCAGTACTTC. Encoded protein: CASSPLGGAGYEQYF.